This TCR beta chain stems from a study of Graves' ophthalmopathy and Graves' hyperthyroidism. Amplified material comprised TCR beta CDR3 regions derived from RNA transcripts. An initial RT-PCR round employing HTBI primers preceded a second-round multiplex PCR. Each CDR3 protein gets one entry after TCRdb re-called the multiplex PCR reads with MiXCR. The table has more than 1,000,000 distinct CDR3 sequences, about two fifths seen once. This clonotype was detected a few times. Enrollment excluded any patients with other autoimmune diseases, uncontrolled infections, pregnancy or lactation. As diagnostic evidence, clinical symptoms, serum thyroxine, TRAb, thyroid ultrasound and orbital computed tomography were relied upon. Trimming removed 6 bases at V and 5 bases at J, with 16 bases between. The CDR3 has 14 amino acids. CDR1 is MNHEY, CDR2 SMNVEV, per germline (reference sequence).

The chain employs TRBV27 and TRBJ1-1; the D gene is possibly TRBD1 (6 bases). What was sequenced was peripheral blood or thyroid tissue (not recorded which). This sequence was found in an adult man with Graves' hyperthyroidism. The chain's CDR3 is CASSRRQESTEAFF. The CDR3 DNA reads as TGTGCCAGCAGCCGGAGACAGGAATCGACTGAAGCTTTCTTT.